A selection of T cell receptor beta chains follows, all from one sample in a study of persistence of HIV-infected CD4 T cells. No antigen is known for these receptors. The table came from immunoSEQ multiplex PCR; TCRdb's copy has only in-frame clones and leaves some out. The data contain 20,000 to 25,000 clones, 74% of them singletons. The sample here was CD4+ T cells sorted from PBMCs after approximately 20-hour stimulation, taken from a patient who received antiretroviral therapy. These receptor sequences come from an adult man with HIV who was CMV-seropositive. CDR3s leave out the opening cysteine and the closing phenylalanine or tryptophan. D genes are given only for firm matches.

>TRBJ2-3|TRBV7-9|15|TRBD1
ASSLATLQGNPDTQY
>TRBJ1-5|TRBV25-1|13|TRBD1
ASSDPGTVNLPQH
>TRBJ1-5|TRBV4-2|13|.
ASSQDRRSDQPQH
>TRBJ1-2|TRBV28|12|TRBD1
ASKLPRGPGGYT
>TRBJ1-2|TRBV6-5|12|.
ASSPLGGNYGYT
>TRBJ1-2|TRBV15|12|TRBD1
ATRMGQGFGGYT
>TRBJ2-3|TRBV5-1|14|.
ASRAGGPQGADTQY
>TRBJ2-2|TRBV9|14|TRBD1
ASSAEPQGVTGELF
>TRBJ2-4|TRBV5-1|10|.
ASSPSRDIQY
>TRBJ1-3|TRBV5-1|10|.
ASSSDGNTIY
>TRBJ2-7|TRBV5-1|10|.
ASSARGYEQY
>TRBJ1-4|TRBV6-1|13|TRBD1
ASSEYYMAGGLLF
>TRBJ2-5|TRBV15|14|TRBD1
ATMDALTGFEETQY
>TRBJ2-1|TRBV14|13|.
ASSQDMSGYNEQF
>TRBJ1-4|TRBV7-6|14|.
ASSFGSHGSNEKLF
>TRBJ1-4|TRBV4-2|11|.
ASSQDWGEKLF
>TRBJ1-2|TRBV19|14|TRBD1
ASSTDRGVANYGYT
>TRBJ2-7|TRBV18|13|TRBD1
ASSPTRTGIYEQY
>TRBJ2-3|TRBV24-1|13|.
ATSEPGSITDTQY
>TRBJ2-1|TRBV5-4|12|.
ASSQDTTYNEQF
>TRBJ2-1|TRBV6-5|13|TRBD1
ASRLDRASYNEQF
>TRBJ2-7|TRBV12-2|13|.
ASRFNPTGGYEQY
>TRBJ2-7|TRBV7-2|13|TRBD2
ASSLGWGGSYEQY
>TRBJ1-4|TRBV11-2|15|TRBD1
ASSGGVQGTLVEKLF
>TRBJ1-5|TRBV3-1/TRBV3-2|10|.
ASSLRDQPQH
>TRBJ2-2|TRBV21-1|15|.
ASSGTSGAGYTGELF
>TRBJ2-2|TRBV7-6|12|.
AIRRQVNTGELF
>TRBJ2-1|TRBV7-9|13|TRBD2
ASSLGTSGGYEQF